This T cell receptor beta chain was sequenced in a study of early T cells in non-severe SARS-CoV-2 infection. Background on the study: Bulk RNA from unsorted whole blood was sequenced; chains were unpaired. Study conclusions and caveats: A preference for anti-spike CD8 responses marked VDJdb matching, which missed private and CD4 specificities.

This clonotype has at least ten counts. Its specificity is not known. The CDR3 is made up of 15 amino acids. The germline V and J ends were trimmed by 0 bases and 1 base, with 4 bases remaining between them. As part of library construction, unique molecular identifiers were attached to individual cDNA molecules. Each CDR3 protein gets one entry after TCRdb re-called the 5' RACE reads with MiXCR. The sample lists around 71,000 distinct CDR3 sequences; around 15% were seen once. This specimen was whole blood, taken at baseline. This rearrangement joins TRBV12-3 or TRBV12-4 to TRBJ2-6; no reliable D call. This TCR was sampled from an adult who was a healthcare worker with PCR-confirmed SARS-CoV-2 infection or an uninfected control (not recorded which). CDR3 in DNA: TGTGCCAGCAGTTTAGCGGGGTCTGGGGCCAACGTCCTGACTTTC. Translated, it gives CASSLAGSGANVLTF.